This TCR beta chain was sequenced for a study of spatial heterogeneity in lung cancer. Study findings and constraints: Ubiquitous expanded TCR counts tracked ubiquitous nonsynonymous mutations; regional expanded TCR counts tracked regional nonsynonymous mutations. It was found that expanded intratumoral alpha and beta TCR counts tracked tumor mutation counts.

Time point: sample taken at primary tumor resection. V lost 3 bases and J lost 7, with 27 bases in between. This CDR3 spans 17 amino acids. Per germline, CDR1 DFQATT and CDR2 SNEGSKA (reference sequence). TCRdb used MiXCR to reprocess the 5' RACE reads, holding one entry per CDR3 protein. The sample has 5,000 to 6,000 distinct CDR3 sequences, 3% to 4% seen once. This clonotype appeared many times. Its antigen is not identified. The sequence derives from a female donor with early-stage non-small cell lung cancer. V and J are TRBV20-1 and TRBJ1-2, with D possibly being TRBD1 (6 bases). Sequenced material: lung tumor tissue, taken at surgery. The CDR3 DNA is TGCAGTGCTAGCGGCACAGGGTGGGGATCCTACGATTGTGGCTACACCTTC. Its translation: CSASGTGWGSYDCGYTF.